One and the same sample provided the 22 T cell receptor beta chains below, sequenced in a study of T cell responses to AZD1222 COVID-19 vaccine. Clones were sequenced by immunoSEQ multiplex PCR, and TCRdb holds only the in-frame ones, with some missing. The sample records roughly 150,000 clones, 85% to 95% being singletons. The sample here was peripheral blood, taken on day 0 of AZD1222 vaccination. The receptors originated from an adult in good health.

V gene TRBV9 combines with J gene TRBJ1-1; D unresolved. Trimming cost V 2 bases and J 4 bases, with 15 bases left between them. CDR1 and CDR2 (germline): SGDLS, YYNGEE. The CDR3 covers 15 residues. The CDR3: CASSVGSRAGTEAFF. The DNA for the CDR3 is TGTGCCAGCAGCGTTGGAAGCCGAGCCGGCACTGAAGCTTTCTTT.

The chain recombines TRBV10-1 with TRBJ2-2, with 7 bases that match TRBD1. The trim removed 2 bases at V and 3 bases at J, leaving 3 bases unmatched. The CDR3 runs to 15 residues. CDR1 and CDR2 (germline): WNHNN, SYGVQD (reference sequence). CDR3 sequence reads: CASSEGTGDTGELFF. DNA of the CDR3: TGCGCCAGCAGTGAGGGTACAGGGGACACCGGGGAGCTGTTTTTT.

This chain connects TRBV2 to TRBJ1-2; TRBD1 matches at 7 bases. The CDR3 length is 14 residues. The V gene end was trimmed by 3 bases and the J gene end by 3 bases; junction bases not matched to a gene: 4. The germline V gene has CDR1 SNHLY and CDR2 FYNNEI. CDR3 DNA sequence: TGTGCCAGCAGTGAGTACAGGGGAGACTATGGCTACACCTTC. This sequence encodes CASSEYRGDYGYTF.

The chain is built from TRBV10-3 and TRBJ2-7; TRBD1 matches at 9 bases. The trim removed 5 bases at V and 5 bases at J, leaving 7 bases unmatched. The CDR3 is 14 amino acids. Germline lookup yields CDR1 ENHRY and CDR2 SYGVKD. The DNA of the CDR3 is TGTGCCATCAGTCCGGGACAGGGTAATGACGAGCAGTACTTC. The encoded protein is CAISPGQGNDEQYF.

The rearrangement uses TRBV30 and TRBJ1-2; D possibly corresponds to TRBD1 (6 bases). In germline, CDR1 is GTSNPN, CDR2 SVGIG (reference sequence). The V end was cut by 1 base, the J end by 4 bases, with 13 bases between. The CDR3 loop spans 14 amino acids. Written as DNA, the CDR3 is TGTGCCTGGAGTGCCCTTTCGACAGGCTATGGCTACACCTTC. Amino acid sequence: CAWSALSTGYGYTF.

This rearrangement joins TRBV29-1 to TRBJ1-1; the D gene is possibly TRBD1 (5 bases). Trimming removed 7 bases at V and 6 bases at J, with 15 bases between. Germline values: CDR1 SQVTM, CDR2 ANQGSEA. The CDR3 loop spans 12 amino acids. CDR3 DNA: TGCAGCGCCGGTGGCAGGGCCGCTGAAGCTTTCTTT. Translated: CSAGGRAAEAFF.

The V gene is TRBV5-4, the J gene TRBJ1-3; D is unclear. CDR1 and CDR2 (germline): SGHNT, YYREEE (reference sequence). Trimming pared 4 bases from V and 4 bases from J, leaving 15 bases between. The CDR3 has 15 residues. CDR3 in amino acids: CASSPMGGAGNTIYF. The CDR3 nucleotides read TGTGCCAGCAGCCCAATGGGAGGTGCCGGAAACACCATATATTTT.

J is TRBJ1-5 and V is TRBV29-1; D unresolved. The CDR3 is 12 residues long. Trimming took off 1 base at V and 9 bases at J, with 10 bases between the two ends. The germline CDR1 and CDR2 sequences are SQVTM and ANQGSEA. CDR3 bases: TGCAGCGTTGAAGGCACTGAGGGGCCCCAGCATTTT. Its translation: CSVEGTEGPQHF.

This chain connects TRBV7-9 to TRBJ1-5; D gene unclear. The CDR3 consists of 11 residues. V was shortened by 5 bases and J by 9 bases, with 8 bases between the two germline ends. CDR1 is SEHNR, CDR2 FQNEAQ, per germline (reference sequence). DNA for the CDR3: TGTGCCAGCAGCACCCCAGGGCCCCAGCATTTT. It translates to CASSTPGPQHF.

The CDR3 DNA reads as TGTGCCAGCAGTGAAGCCAAAGTCACTGAAGCTTTCTTT. This sequence encodes CASSEAKVTEAFF. The chain joins TRBV6-1 to TRBJ1-1; no clear D. The V end lost 0 bases, the J end lost 4 bases, and 6 bases lay between the germline ends. The CDR3 has 13 amino acids. Germline V gives CDR1 MNHNS, CDR2 SASEGT.

The chain carries TRBV6-1 and TRBJ2-7; unclear D gene. V was cut by 1 base and J by 4 bases, with 8 bases left in between. This CDR3 is built from 13 residues. The germline V gene encodes CDR1 MNHNS and CDR2 SASEGT. CDR3 region: CASSEGTFYEQYF. Here the CDR3 DNA reads TGTGCCAGCAGTGAAGGAACATTTTACGAGCAGTACTTC.

This clone came up once. V and J are TRBV6-5 and TRBJ2-7; no definite D call. CDR3 length: 11 residues. Germline CDR1 MNHEY, CDR2 SVGAGI. Trimming pared 2 bases from V and 3 bases from J, leaving 2 bases between. The CDR3 is CASSYLYEQYF. CDR3 sequence (DNA): TGTGCCAGCAGTTACCTCTACGAGCAGTACTTC.

V and J are TRBV2 and TRBJ2-7; 10 bases map to TRBD2. Per germline, CDR1 SNHLY and CDR2 FYNNEI. This CDR3 region has 15 residues. The ends lost 3 bases at V and 2 bases at J; junction bases unmatched: 4. The CDR3 DNA is TGTGCCAGCAGTGAGTCTAGCGGGGGCCCCTACGAGCAGTACTTC. It is translated as CASSESSGGPYEQYF. Based on the CDR3 plus reference TRBV2 and TRBJ2-7, the full variable domain is EPEVTQTPSHQVTQMGQEVILRCVPISNHLYFYWYRQILGQKVEFLVSFYNNEISEKSEIFDDQFSVERPDGSNFTLKIRSTKLEDSAMYFCASSESSGGPYEQYFGPGTRLTVT.

V usage is TRBV5-1 and J usage is TRBJ2-7; D gene uncertain. The CDR3 sequence is 13 residues long. CDR1 is SGHRS, CDR2 YFSETQ, per germline. Trimming removed 0 bases at V and 3 bases at J, with 7 bases between. The CDR3 DNA reads TGCGCCAGCAGCTTGGATGGCCTCTACGAGCAGTACTTC. Residues: CASSLDGLYEQYF. Variable domain in full (rest from reference TRBV5-1 and TRBJ2-7): KAGVTQTPRYLIKTRGQQVTLSCSPISGHRSVSWYQQTPGQGLQFLFEYFSETQRNKGNFPGRFSGRQFSNSRSEMNVSTLELGDSALYLCASSLDGLYEQYFGPGTRLTVT.

The genes are TRBV29-1 and TRBJ1-1; TRBD1 matches at 7 bases. The CDR3 sequence is 11 residues long. Germline CDR1 is SQVTM and CDR2 is ANQGSEA. J gave up 6 bases and V 7 bases, and 5 bases lay outside the gene matches. The CDR3 DNA is TGCAGCGCACAGGGGATCGCTGAAGCTTTCTTT. The encoded protein is CSAQGIAEAFF.

The chain combines TRBV19 with TRBJ2-2, with D unresolved. Trimming took 4 bases from V and 1 from J, leaving 13 bases between them. The CDR3 totals 16 residues. Per germline, CDR1 LNHDA and CDR2 SQIVND (reference sequence). The CDR3: CASSTLWTENTGELFF. The CDR3, as DNA: TGTGCCAGTAGTACCCTTTGGACCGAGAACACCGGGGAGCTGTTTTTT.

The chain combines TRBV9 with TRBJ1-6; 10 nucleotides line up with TRBD1. The CDR3 loop spans 18 amino acids. CDR1 SGDLS and CDR2 YYNGEE come from the germline V gene. V shed 3 bases and J 6 bases; nucleotides not matched to a gene: 12. CDR3 sequence reads: CASSARPGQGRSNSPLHF. CDR3 DNA sequence: TGTGCCAGCAGCGCCCGACCGGGACAGGGGAGGAGTAATTCACCCCTCCACTTT. Full variable domain (rest looked up from reference TRBV9 and TRBJ1-6): DSGVTQTPKHLITATGQRVTLRCSPRSGDLSVYWYQQSLDQGLQFLIQYYNGEERAKGNILERFSAQQFPDLHSELNLSSLELGDSALYFCASSARPGQGRSNSPLHFGNGTRLTVT.

J is TRBJ1-2 and V is TRBV5-6; D perhaps matches TRBD1 (6 bases). Germline V lookup: CDR1 SGHDT, CDR2 YYEEEE. The CDR3 consists of 15 residues. V was cut by 0 bases and J by 3 bases, with 12 bases left in between. Here the CDR3 DNA reads TGTGCCAGCAGCTTGGAACAGGGACTTTACTATGGCTACACCTTC. This encodes CASSLEQGLYYGYTF. The full variable domain, completed using reference TRBV5-6 and TRBJ1-2, is DAGVTQSPTHLIKTRGQQVTLRCSPKSGHDTVSWYQQALGQGPQFIFQYYEEEERQRGNFPDRFSGHQFPNYSSELNVNALLLGDSALYLCASSLEQGLYYGYTFGSGTRLTVV.

For the CDR3, the DNA is TGTGCCAGCAGCTTAGGGACAGGGGCCAATCAGCCCCAGCATTTT. Protein: CASSLGTGANQPQHF. This chain uses TRBV5-6 with TRBJ1-5, with TRBD1 matching 10 bases. Germline-derived CDR1 and CDR2 are SGHDT and YYEEEE. The CDR3 has 15 residues. Germline trimming cut 2 bases from V and 3 bases from J; bases unmatched to any gene: 2.

The table lists this clone with a count of one. CDR3 region: CASSLPGELFF. The CDR3 DNA reads as TGCGCCAGCAGCTTACCCGGGGAGCTGTTTTTT. V gene TRBV5-1 combines with J gene TRBJ2-2; D gene unclear. This CDR3 comprises 11 residues. The ends were cut back, 2 bases at V and 6 bases at J, with 2 bases in the middle. Germline CDR1 and CDR2: SGHRS and YFSETQ.

The chain has TRBV6-5 and TRBJ1-2; TRBD1 aligns across 8 bases. The CDR3 covers 12 residues. Germline V gene sequence: CDR1 MNHEY, CDR2 SVGAGI. J lost 9 bases, V lost 5 bases, and 5 bases had no gene match. CDR3 coding DNA: TGTGCCAGCAGTAGGACAGGGAGAAGCTACACCTTC. Translating gives CASSRTGRSYTF.

J is TRBJ1-4 and V is TRBV6-1; D is unclear. CDR3 length equals 16 residues. Trimming removed 1 base at V and 0 bases at J, with 9 bases between. CDR1 and CDR2 (germline): MNHNS, SASEGT. For the CDR3, the DNA is TGTGCCAGCAGTGAAGGGGAGATAACAACTAATGAAAAACTGTTTTTT. Residues: CASSEGEITTNEKLFF.